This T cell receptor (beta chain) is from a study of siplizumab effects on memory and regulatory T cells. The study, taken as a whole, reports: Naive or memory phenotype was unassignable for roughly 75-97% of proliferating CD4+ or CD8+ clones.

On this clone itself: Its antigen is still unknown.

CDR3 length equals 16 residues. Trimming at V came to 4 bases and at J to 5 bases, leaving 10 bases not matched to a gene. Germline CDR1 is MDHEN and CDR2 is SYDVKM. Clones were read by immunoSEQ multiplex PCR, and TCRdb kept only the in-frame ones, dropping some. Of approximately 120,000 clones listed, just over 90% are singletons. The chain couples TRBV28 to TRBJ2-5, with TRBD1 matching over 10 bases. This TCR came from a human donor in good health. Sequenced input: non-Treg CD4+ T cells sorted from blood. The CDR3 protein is CASSSSRWTGGETQYF. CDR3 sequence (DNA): TGTGCCAGCAGTTCCTCCCGTTGGACAGGGGGGGAGACCCAGTACTTC.